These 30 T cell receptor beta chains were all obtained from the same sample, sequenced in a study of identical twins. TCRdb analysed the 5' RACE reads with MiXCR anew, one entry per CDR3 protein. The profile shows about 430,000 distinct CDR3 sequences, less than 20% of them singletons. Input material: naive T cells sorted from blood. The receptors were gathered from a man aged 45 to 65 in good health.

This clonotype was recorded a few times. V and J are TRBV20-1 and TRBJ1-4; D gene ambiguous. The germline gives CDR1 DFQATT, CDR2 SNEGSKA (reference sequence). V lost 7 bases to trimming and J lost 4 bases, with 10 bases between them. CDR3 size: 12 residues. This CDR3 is CSVGRVNEKLFF. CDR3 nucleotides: TGCAGTGTGGGGAGAGTTAATGAAAAACTGTTTTTT.

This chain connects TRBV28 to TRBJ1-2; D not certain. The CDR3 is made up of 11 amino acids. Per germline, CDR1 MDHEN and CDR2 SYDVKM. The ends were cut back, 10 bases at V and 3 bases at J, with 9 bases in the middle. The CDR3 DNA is TGTGCCACTGGAACAGACTATGGCTACACCTTC. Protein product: CATGTDYGYTF.

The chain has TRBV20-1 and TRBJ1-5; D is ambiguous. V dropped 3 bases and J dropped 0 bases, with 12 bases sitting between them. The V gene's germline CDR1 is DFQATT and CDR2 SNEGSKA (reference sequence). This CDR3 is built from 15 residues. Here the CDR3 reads CSASPQTHSNQPQHF. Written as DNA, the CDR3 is TGCAGTGCTAGCCCCCAGACCCATAGCAATCAGCCCCAGCATTTT.

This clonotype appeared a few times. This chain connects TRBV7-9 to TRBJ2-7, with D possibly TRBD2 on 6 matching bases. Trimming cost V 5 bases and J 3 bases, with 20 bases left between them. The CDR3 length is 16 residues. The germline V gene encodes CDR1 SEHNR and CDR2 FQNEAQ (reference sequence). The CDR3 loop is CASSPGVGGGIYEQYF. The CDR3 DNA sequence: TGTGCCAGCAGCCCCGGAGTCGGGGGAGGTATCTACGAGCAGTACTTC.

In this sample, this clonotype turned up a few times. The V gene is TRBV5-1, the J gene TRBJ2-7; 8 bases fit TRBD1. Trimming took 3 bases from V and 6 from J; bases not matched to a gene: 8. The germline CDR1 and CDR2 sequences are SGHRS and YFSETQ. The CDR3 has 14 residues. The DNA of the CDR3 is TGCGCCAGCAGCTCGGGACAGGTTGGATTCGAGCAGTACTTC. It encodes CASSSGQVGFEQYF.

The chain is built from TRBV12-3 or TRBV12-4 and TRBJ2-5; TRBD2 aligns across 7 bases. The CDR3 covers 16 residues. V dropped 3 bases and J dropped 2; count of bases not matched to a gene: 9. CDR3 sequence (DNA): TGTGCCAGCAGTTTTGCCAAGCGGGGCATTCAAGAGACCCAGTACTTC. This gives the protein CASSFAKRGIQETQYF.

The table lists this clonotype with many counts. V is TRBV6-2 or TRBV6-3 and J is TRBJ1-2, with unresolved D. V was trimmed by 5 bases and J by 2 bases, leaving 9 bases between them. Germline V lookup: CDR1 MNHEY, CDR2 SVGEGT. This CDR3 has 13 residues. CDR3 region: CASSRALNYGYTF. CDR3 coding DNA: TGTGCCAGCAGTCGAGCCTTAAACTATGGCTACACCTTC.

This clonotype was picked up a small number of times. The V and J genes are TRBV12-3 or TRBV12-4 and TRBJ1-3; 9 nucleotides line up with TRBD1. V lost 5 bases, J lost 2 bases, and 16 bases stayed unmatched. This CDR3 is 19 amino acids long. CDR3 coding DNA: TGTGCCAGCAGTCCCGACCTTTATTTGGACAGGGGCGCTGGAAACACCATATATTTT. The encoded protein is CASSPDLYLDRGAGNTIYF.

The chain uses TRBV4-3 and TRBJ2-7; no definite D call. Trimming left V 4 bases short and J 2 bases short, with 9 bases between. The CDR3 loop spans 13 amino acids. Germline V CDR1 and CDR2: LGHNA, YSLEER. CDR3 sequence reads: CASSPRVTYEQYF. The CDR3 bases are TGCGCCAGCAGCCCCCGGGTGACCTACGAGCAGTACTTC.

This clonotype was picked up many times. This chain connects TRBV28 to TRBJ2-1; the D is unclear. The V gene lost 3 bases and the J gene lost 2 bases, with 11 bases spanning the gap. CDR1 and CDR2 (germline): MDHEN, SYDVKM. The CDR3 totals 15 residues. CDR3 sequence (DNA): TGTGCCAGCAGTTTCAGGCTAAAGACCTACAATGAGCAGTTCTTC. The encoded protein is CASSFRLKTYNEQFF.

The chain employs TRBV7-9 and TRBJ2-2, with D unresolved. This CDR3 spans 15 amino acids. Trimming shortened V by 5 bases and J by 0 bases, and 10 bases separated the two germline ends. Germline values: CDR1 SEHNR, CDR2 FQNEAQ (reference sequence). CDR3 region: CASSNSVSNTGELFF. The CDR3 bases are TGTGCCAGCAGCAACAGTGTCTCGAACACCGGGGAGCTGTTTTTT.

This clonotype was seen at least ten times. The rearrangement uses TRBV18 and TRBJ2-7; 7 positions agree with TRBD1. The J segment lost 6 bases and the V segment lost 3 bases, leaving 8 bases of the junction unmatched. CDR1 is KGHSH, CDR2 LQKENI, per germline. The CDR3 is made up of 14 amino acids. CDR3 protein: CASSPPGGRSEQYF. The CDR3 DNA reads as TGTGCCAGCTCACCTCCAGGGGGAAGGTCCGAGCAGTACTTC.

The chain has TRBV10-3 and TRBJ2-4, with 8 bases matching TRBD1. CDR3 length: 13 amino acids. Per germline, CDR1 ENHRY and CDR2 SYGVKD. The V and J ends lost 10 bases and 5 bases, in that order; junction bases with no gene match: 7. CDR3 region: CATQGATQNIQYF. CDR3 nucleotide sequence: TGTGCCACTCAGGGGGCGACGCAAAACATTCAGTACTTC.

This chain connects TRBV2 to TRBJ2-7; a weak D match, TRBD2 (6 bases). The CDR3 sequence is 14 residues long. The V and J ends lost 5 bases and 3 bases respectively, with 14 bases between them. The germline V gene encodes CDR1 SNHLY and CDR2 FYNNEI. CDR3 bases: TGTGCCAGCAGTACGAGCCCTAGCGTCTACGAGCAGTACTTC. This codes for CASSTSPSVYEQYF.

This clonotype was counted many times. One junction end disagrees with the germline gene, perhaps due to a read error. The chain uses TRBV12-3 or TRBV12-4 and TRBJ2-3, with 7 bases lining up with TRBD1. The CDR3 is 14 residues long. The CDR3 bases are TGCGCCAGCAGCTTGGACAGGACAACAGATACGCAGTATTTT. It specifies CASSLDRTTDTQYF.

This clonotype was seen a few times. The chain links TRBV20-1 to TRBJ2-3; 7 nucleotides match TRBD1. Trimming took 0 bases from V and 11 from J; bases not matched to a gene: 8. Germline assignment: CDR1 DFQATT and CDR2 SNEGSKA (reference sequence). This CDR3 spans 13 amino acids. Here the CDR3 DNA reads TGCAGTGCTAGAGATCAACAGGGGACAAGGCAGTATTTT. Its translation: CSARDQQGTRQYF.

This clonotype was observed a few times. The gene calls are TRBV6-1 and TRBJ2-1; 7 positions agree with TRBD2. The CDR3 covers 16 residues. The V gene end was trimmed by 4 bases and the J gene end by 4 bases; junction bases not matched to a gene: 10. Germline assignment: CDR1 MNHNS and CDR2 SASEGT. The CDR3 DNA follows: TGTGCCAGCAGTGCCCCATTAGGCGGGGGTTACAATGAGCAGTTCTTC. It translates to CASSAPLGGGYNEQFF.

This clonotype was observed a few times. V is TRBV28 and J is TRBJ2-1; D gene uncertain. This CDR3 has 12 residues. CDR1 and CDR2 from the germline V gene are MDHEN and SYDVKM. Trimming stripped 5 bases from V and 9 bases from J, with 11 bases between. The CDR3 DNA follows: TGTGCCAGCAGTCTCGAAGCTTTTGAGCAGTTCTTC. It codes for CASSLEAFEQFF.

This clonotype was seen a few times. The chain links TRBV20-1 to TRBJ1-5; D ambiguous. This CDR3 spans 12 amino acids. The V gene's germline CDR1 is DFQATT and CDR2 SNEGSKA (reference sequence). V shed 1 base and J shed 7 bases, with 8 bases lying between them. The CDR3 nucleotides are TGCAGTGCTAGAGCCTTCGGACAGCCCCAGCATTTT. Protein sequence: CSARAFGQPQHF.

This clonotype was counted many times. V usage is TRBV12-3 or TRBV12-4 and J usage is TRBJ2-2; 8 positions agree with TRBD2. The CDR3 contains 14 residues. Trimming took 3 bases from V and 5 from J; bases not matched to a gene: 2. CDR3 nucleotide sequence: TGTGCCAGCAGTTTTGGGACTAGAACCGGGGAGCTGTTTTTT. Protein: CASSFGTRTGELFF.

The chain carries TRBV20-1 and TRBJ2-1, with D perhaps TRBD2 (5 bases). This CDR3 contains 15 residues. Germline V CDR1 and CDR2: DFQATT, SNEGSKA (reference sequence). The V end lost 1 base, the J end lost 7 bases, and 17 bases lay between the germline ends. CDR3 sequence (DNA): TGCAGTGCTAGAGCCTGGCGGGTTGTCGGGAATGAGCAGTTCTTC. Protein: CSARAWRVVGNEQFF.

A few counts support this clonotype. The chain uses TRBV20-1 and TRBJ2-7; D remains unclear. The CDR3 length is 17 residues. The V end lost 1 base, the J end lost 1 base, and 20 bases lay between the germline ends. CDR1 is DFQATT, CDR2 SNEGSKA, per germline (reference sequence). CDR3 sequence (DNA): TGCAGTGCTAGAGCCCCTCTCGGGTCAGAACGATCCTACGAGCAGTACTTC. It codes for CSARAPLGSERSYEQYF.

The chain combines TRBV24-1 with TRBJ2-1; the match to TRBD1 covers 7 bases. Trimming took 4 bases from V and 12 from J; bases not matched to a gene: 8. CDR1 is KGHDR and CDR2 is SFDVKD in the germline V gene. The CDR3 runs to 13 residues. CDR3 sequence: CATSDWTGRGQFF. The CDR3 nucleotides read TGTGCCACCAGTGACTGGACAGGTAGAGGGCAGTTCTTC.

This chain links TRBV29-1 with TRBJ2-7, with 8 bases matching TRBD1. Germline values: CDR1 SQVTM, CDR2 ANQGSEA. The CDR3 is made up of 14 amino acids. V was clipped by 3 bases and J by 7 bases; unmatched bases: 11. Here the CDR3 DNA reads TGCAGCGTTGAGACTACCGGGACAGGTGAAGAGCAGTACTTC. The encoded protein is CSVETTGTGEEQYF.

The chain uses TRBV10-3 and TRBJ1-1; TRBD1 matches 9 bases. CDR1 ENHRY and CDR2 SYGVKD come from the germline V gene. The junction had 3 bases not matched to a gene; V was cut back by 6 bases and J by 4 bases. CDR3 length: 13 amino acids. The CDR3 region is CAISWDRATEAFF. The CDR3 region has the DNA TGTGCCATCAGCTGGGACAGGGCCACTGAAGCTTTCTTT.

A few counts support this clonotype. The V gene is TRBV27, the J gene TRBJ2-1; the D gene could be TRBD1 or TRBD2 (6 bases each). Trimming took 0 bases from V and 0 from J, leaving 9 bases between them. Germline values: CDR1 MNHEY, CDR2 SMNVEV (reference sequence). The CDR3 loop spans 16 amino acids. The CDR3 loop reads CASSLSGGNSYNEQFF. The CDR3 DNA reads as TGTGCCAGCAGTTTATCAGGGGGGAACTCCTACAATGAGCAGTTCTTC.

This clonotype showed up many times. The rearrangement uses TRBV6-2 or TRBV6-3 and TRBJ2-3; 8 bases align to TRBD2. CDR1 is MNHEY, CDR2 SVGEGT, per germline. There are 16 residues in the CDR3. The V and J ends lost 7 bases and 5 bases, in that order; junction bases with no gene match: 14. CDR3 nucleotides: TGTGCCAGCACCGAAACAAACGGGCTAGCGGGAGATACGCAGTATTTT. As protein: CASTETNGLAGDTQYF.

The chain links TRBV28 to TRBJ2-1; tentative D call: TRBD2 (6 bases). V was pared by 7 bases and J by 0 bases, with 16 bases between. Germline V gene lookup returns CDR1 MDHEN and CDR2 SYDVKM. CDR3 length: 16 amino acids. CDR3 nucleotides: TGTGCCAGCAAGCTCCCGGGGGAGGCCTCCTACAATGAGCAGTTCTTC. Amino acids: CASKLPGEASYNEQFF. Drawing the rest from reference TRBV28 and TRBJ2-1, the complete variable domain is DVKVTQSSRYLVKRTGEKVFLECVQDMDHENMFWYRQDPGLGLRLIYFSYDVKMKEKGDIPEGYSVSREKKERFSLILESASTNQTSMYLCASKLPGEASYNEQFFGPGTRLTVL.

The CDR3: CASSIGAYKAFF. CDR3 DNA sequence: TGTGCCAGCAGCATCGGGGCCTATAAAGCTTTCTTT. The chain has TRBV6-6 and TRBJ1-1; the D gene is possibly TRBD1 (5 bases). Per the germline V gene, CDR1 is MNHNY and CDR2 is SVGAGI (reference sequence). The CDR3 spans 12 residues. V lost 6 bases and J lost 9, with 14 bases in between.

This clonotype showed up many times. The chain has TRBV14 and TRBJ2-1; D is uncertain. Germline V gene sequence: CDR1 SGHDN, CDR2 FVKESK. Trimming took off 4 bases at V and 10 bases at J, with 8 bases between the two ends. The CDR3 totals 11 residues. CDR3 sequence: CASSLVQEQFF. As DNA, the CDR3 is TGTGCCAGCAGCCTGGTTCAGGAGCAGTTCTTC.